This T cell receptor (beta chain) originates from a study of blood T cell repertoires in COVID-19. Seattle patients were enrolled while actively infected and followed longitudinally. The CDR3 covers 17 residues. Germline CDR1 reads SGHAT; CDR2 reads FQNNGV. Trimming took 7 bases from V and 0 from J; bases not matched to a gene: 15. TCRdb keeps only in-frame clones here, not all; method: immunoSEQ multiplex PCR. The table has 250,000 to 350,000 clones, around 90% seen once. The chain joins TRBV11-2 to TRBJ2-7; 7 bases line up with TRBD1. The sequencing input was peripheral blood. This receptor was identified in a woman aged 45-59 years with COVID-19, enrolled during active disease. The CDR3 here is CASTPTGVNGFSYEQYF. The CDR3, as DNA: TGTGCCAGCACGCCCACAGGGGTCAACGGCTTCTCCTACGAGCAGTACTTC.